The clone carrying this T cell receptor beta chain was counted once. This specimen belongs to a study of OX40 agonist ivuxolimab in advanced cancers. Study at large: Patients undergoing dose escalation presented with hepatocellular carcinoma, melanoma, renal cell or head and neck cancer.

The ends were cut back, 7 bases at V and 4 bases at J, with 16 bases in the middle. Germline V gives CDR1 MDHEN, CDR2 SYDVKM. The length of the CDR3 is 14 residues. The repertoire was sequenced with immunoSEQ multiplex PCR; TCRdb's copy has only in-frame clones and lacks some. The top ten clones hold around 0.48% of a sample with roughly 110,000 clones, about nine tenths of them seen once. The V call is TRBV28, the J call TRBJ1-2; D possibly corresponds to TRBD1 (6 bases). This receptor was obtained from an adult with an advanced solid tumor such as melanoma, head and neck, liver or kidney cancer. Sequences were derived from CD4+ or CD8+ T cells sorted from blood, sampled in a trial of the OX40 agonist ivuxolimab. CDR3 amino acids: CASTPGQPIYGYTF. CDR3 coding DNA: TGTGCCAGCACCCCTGGACAGCCTATCTATGGCTACACCTTC.